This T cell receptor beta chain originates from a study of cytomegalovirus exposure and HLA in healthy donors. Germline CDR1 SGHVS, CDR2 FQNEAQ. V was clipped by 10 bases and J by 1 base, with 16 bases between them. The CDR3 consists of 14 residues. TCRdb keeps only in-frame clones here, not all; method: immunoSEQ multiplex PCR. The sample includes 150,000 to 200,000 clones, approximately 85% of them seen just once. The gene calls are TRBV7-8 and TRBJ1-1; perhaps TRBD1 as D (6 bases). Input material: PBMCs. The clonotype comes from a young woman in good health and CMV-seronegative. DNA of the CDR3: TGTGCCACGCGCCGGGACAATGCGAACACTGAAGCTTTCTTT. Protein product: CATRRDNANTEAFF.